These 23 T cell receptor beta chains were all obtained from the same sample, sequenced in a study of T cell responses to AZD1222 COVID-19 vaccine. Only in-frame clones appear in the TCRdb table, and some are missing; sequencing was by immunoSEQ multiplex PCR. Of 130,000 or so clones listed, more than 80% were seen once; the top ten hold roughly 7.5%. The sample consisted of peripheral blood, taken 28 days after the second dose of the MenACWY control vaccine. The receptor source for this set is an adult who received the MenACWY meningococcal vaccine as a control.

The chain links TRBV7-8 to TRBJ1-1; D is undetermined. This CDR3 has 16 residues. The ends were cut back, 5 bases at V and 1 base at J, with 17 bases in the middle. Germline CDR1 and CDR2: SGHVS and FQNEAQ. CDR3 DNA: TGTGCCAGCAGCCCCCGTATTGGGCAGAAGAACACTGAAGCTTTCTTT. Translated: CASSPRIGQKNTEAFF.

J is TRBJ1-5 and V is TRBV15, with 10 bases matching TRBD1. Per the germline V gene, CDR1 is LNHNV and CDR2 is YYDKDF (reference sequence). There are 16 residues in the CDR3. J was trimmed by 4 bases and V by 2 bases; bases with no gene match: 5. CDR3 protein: CATSRTTGGANQPQHF. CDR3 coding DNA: TGTGCCACCAGCAGAACGACAGGGGGCGCGAATCAGCCCCAGCATTTT.

As DNA, the CDR3 is TGCAGTGCTAGTGGTTATGGACAAGCCGATCAGCCCCAGCATTTT. It translates to CSASGYGQADQPQHF. The gene calls are TRBV20-1 and TRBJ1-5, with a tentative D call TRBD1 (5 bases). Germline CDR1 is DFQATT and CDR2 is SNEGSKA (reference sequence). Trimming removed 3 bases at V and 5 bases at J, with 17 bases between. This CDR3 has 15 amino acids.

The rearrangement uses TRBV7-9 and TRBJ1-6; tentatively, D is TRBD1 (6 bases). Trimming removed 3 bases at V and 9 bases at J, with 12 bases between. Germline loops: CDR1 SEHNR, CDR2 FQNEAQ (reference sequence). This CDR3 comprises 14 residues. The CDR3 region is CASSFGGDGSPLHF. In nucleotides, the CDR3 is TGTGCCAGCAGCTTCGGGGGCGATGGTTCACCCCTCCACTTT.

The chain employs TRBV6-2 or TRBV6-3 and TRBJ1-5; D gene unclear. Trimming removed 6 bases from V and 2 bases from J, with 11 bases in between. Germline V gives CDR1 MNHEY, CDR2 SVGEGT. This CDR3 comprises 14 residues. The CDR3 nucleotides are TGTGCCAGCAGCCCCGGGTGGGGCAATCAGCCCCAGCATTTT. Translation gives CASSPGWGNQPQHF.

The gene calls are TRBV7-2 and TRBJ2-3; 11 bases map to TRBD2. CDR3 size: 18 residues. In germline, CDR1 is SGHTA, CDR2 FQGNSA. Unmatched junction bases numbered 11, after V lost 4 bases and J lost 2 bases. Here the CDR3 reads CASSSRWQTSGTTDTQYF. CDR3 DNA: TGTGCCAGCAGCTCCCGGTGGCAGACTAGCGGGACCACAGATACGCAGTATTTT.

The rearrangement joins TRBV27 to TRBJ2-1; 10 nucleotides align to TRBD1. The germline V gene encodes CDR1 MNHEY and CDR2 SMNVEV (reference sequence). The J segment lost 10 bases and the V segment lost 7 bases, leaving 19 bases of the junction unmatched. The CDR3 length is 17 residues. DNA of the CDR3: TGTGCCAGCACCCCTCGGAAAGGGGACAGGGGAGTCAGCGAGCAGTTCTTC. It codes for CASTPRKGDRGVSEQFF.

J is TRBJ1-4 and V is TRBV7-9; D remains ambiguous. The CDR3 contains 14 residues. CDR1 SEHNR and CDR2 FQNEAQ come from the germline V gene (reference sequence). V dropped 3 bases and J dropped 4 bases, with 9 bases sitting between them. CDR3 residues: CASSFQLNNEKLFF. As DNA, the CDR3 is TGTGCCAGCAGCTTCCAGTTAAATAATGAAAAACTGTTTTTT. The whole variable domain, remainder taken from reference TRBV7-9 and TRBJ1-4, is DTGVSQNPRHKITKRGQNVTFRCDPISEHNRLYWYRQTLGQGPEFLTYFQNEAQLEKSRLLSDRFSAERPKGSFSTLEIQRTEQGDSAMYLCASSFQLNNEKLFFGSGTQLSVL.

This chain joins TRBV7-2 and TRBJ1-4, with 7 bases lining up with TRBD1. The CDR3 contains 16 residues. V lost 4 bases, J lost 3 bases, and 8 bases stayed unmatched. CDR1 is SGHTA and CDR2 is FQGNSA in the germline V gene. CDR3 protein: CASSSRTDRPNEKLFF. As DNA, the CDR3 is TGTGCCAGCAGCTCAAGGACGGACAGGCCTAATGAAAAACTGTTTTTT.

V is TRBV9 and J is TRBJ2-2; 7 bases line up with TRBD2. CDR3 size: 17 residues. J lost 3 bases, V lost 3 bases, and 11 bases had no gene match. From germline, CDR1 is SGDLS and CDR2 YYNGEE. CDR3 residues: CASSGVLGGVDTGELFF. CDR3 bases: TGTGCCAGCAGCGGGGTACTGGGAGGGGTGGACACCGGGGAGCTGTTTTTT. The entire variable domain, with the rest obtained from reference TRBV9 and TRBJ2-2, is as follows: DSGVTQTPKHLITATGQRVTLRCSPRSGDLSVYWYQQSLDQGLQFLIQYYNGEERAKGNILERFSAQQFPDLHSELNLSSLELGDSALYFCASSGVLGGVDTGELFFGEGSRLTVL.

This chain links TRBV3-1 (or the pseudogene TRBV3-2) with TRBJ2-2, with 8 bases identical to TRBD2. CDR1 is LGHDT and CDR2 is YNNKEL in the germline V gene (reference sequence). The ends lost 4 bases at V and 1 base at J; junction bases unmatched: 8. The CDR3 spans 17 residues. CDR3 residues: CASSLHLSGVNTGELFF. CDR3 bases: TGTGCCAGCAGCCTCCACCTTAGCGGGGTGAACACCGGGGAGCTGTTTTTT.

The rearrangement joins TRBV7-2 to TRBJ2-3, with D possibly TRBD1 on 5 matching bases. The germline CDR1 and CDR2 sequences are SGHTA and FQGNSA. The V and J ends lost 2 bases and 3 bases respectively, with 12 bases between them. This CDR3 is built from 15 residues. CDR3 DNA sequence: TGTGCCAGCAGCTTAAAAGGGGTGGAGACAGATACGCAGTATTTT. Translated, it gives CASSLKGVETDTQYF.

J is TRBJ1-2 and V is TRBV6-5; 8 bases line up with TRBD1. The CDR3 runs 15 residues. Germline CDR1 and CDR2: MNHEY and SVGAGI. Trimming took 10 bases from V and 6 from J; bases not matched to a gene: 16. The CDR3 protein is CATSWNPGQANGYTF. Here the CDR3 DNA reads TGTGCCACATCATGGAACCCGGGACAGGCAAATGGCTACACCTTC.

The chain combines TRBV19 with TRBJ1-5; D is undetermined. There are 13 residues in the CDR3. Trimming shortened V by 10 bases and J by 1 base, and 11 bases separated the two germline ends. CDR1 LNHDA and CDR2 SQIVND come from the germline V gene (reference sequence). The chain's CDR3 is CATRGGSNQPQHF. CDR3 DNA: TGTGCCACCCGTGGTGGCAGCAATCAGCCCCAGCATTTT.

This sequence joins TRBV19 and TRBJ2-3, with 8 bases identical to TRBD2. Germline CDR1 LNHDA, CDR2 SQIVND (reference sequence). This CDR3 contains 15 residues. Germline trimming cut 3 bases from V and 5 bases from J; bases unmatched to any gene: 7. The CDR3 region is CASSMGLVSGDTQYF. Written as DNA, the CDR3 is TGTGCCAGTAGTATGGGACTAGTATCAGGAGATACGCAGTATTTT.

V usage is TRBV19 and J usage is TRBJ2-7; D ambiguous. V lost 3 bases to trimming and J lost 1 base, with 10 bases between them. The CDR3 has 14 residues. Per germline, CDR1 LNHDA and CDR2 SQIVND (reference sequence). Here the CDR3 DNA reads TGTGCCAGTAGTATGACACAGTTATCCTACGAGCAGTACTTC. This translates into CASSMTQLSYEQYF.

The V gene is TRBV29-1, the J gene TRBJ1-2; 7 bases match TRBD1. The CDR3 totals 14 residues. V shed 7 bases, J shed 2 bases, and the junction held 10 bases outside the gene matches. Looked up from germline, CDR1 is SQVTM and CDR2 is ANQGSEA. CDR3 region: CSGLLEGQNYGYTF. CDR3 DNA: TGCAGCGGCCTACTAGAGGGACAGAACTATGGCTACACCTTC. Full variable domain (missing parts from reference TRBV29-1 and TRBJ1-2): SAVISQKPSRDICQRGTSLTIQCQVDSQVTMMFWYRQQPGQSLTLIATANQGSEATYESGFVIDKFPISRPNLTFSTLTVSNMSPEDSSIYLCSGLLEGQNYGYTFGSGTRLTVV.

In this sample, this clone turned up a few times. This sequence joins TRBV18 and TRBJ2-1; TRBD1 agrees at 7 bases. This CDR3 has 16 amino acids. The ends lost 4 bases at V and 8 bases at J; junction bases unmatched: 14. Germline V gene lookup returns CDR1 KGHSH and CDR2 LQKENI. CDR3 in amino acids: CASSRYVTGRFDEQFF. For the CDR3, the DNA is TGTGCCAGCTCACGTTACGTGACAGGGCGTTTCGATGAGCAGTTCTTC.

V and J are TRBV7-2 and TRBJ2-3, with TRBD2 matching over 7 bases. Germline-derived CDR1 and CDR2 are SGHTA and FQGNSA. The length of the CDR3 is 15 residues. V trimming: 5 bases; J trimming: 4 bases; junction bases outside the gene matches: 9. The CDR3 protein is CASSTDGGGSDTQYF. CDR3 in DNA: TGTGCCAGCAGCACCGACGGGGGAGGGTCAGATACGCAGTATTTT.

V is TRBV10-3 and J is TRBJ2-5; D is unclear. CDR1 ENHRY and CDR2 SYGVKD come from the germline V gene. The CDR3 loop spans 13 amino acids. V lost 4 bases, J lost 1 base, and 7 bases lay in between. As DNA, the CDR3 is TGTGCCATCAGTGTAAGTGGCCAAGAGACCCAGTACTTC. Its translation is CAISVSGQETQYF.

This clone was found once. CDR3 region: CASSPLAGGPINEQFF. The CDR3 bases are TGTGCCAGCAGCCCGTTAGCGGGAGGTCCCATCAATGAGCAGTTCTTC. This rearrangement joins TRBV9 to TRBJ2-1; TRBD2 aligns across 10 bases. V gave up 4 bases and J gave up 6 bases; unmatched junction bases: 10. In germline, CDR1 is SGDLS, CDR2 YYNGEE. This CDR3 region has 16 residues.

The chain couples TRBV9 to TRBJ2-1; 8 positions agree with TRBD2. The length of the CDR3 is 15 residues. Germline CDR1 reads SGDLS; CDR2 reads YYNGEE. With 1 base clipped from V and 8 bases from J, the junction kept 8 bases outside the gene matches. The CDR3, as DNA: TGTGCCAGCAGCGTATACGGGAGGGCCGTCGATGAGCAGTTCTTC. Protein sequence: CASSVYGRAVDEQFF.

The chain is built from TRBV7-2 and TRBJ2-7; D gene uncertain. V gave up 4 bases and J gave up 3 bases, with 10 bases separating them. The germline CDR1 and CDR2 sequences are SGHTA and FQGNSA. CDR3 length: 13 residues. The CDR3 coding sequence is TGTGCCAGCAGCTGGAAGGAAGACTACGAGCAGTACTTC. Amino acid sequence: CASSWKEDYEQYF.